This section outlines one T cell receptor (beta chain) sequence together with its context. Its antigen is not known. An end of the junction differs from the germline gene, which may be a read error. TCRdb re-analysed the 5' RACE reads in MiXCR, keeping a single row per CDR3 protein. This sample has about 320,000 distinct CDR3 sequences, with roughly 12% found just once. The sample originates from a study of CD8 T cells in ankylosing spondylitis. Study outcomes and limitations: From matched ankylosing spondylitis synovial fluid, disease-linked clones were reportedly recovered at significantly enriched levels.

The V gene's germline CDR1 is DFQATT and CDR2 SNEGSKA (reference sequence). The CDR3 covers 14 residues. J is TRBJ1-1 and V is TRBV20-1, with D uncertain. The sample comprised blood, either unsorted or a sorted T cell fraction (not recorded which). The sequence derives from a female donor with ankylosing spondylitis or in good health (not recorded which). The CDR3 nucleotides are TGCAATGCTGCCCGTGATCTCCCTTACACTGAAGCTTTCTTT. Translation: CNAARDLPYTEAFF.